The TCR beta chain described here comes from a study of blood T cell repertoires in COVID-19. Sequenced by immunoSEQ multiplex PCR; TCRdb stores in-frame clones only, minus some. The sample lists about 150,000 clones, about nine tenths seen once, with about 5.7% in the top ten. The CDR3 is 13 amino acids. CDR1 SGDLS and CDR2 YYNGEE come from the germline V gene. V lost 2 bases to trimming and J lost 1 base, with 3 bases between them. The source is a man older than 75 with acute or convalescent COVID-19. The specimen sequenced was peripheral blood. The rearrangement uses TRBV9 and TRBJ2-2, with D hard to call. This CDR3 is CASSVRNTGELFF. CDR3 nucleotides: TGTGCCAGCAGCGTTAGGAACACCGGGGAGCTGTTTTTT. Filled out from reference TRBV9 and TRBJ2-2, the complete variable domain reads DSGVTQTPKHLITATGQRVTLRCSPRSGDLSVYWYQQSLDQGLQFLIQYYNGEERAKGNILERFSAQQFPDLHSELNLSSLELGDSALYFCASSVRNTGELFFGEGSRLTVL.